These T cell receptor beta chains were read from a single sample in a study of human T cells and chemical hapten exposure. MiXCR was run by TCRdb on the RACE reads, yielding one entry per CDR3 protein. The sample includes about 40,000 distinct CDR3 sequences, around 3.2% of them seen just once. This specimen was whole blood, taken in connection with sensitization to the hapten diphenylcyclopropenone (DPC). Receptors were obtained from a man aged 35-49 years with alopecia areata. Some clones in this sample may be carry-over from other donors' samples. The conserved cysteine and the conserved F or W are not part of the CDR3 here. Some rows have no size entry. The others give once, few or many, or a class for an expanded clone.

cdr3_aa: ASSALADYNEQF
clone_size: many
v_call: TRBV7-9

cdr3_aa: ASSQGHRSGNTIY
clone_size: many
v_call: TRBV3-1

cdr3_aa: ASTLFGSTDTQY
clone_size: many
v_call: TRBV2

cdr3_aa: SATSPGRNQPQH
clone_size: many
v_call: TRBV20-1

cdr3_aa: ASSPGPYTDEQY
clone_size: many
v_call: TRBV4-2

cdr3_aa: ASTLGAGELF
clone_size: -
v_call: TRBV28

cdr3_aa: SAVLGGRFNEQF
clone_size: many
v_call: TRBV20-1

cdr3_aa: ASSLAGTKNIQY
clone_size: many
v_call: TRBV28

cdr3_aa: ASSLGQVFDEQF
clone_size: many
v_call: TRBV5-1

cdr3_aa: ASSLVRVNYGYT
clone_size: -
v_call: TRBV5-6

cdr3_aa: ASTLYGGAYEQY
clone_size: many
v_call: TRBV2

cdr3_aa: ASSGGGQLETQY
clone_size: -
v_call: TRBV5-5

cdr3_aa: ASSSAGQETQY
clone_size: many
v_call: TRBV28

cdr3_aa: ASSPGNSNTEAF
clone_size: many
v_call: TRBV6-5

cdr3_aa: ASSPLAVSYNEQF
clone_size: many
v_call: TRBV12-3/TRBV12-4

cdr3_aa: ASSPRLAWAYEQY
clone_size: many
v_call: TRBV28

cdr3_aa: SASPVAGERNEQF
clone_size: many
v_call: TRBV20-1

cdr3_aa: SARDFGTYENTIY
clone_size: many
v_call: TRBV20-1

cdr3_aa: ASSRTWGSGANVLT
clone_size: -
v_call: TRBV7-9

cdr3_aa: ASSPRGSLQETQY
clone_size: many
v_call: TRBV28

cdr3_aa: ASSRNSGRADTQY
clone_size: many
v_call: TRBV7-9

cdr3_aa: ASSWREADTQY
clone_size: few
v_call: TRBV6-2/TRBV6-3

cdr3_aa: ASSSPLQPQH
clone_size: many
v_call: TRBV27

cdr3_aa: ASSFSGRYYGYT
clone_size: -
v_call: TRBV12-3/TRBV12-4

cdr3_aa: ASSKQGRWNEKLF
clone_size: -
v_call: TRBV12-3/TRBV12-4

cdr3_aa: ASSPRGLREAF
clone_size: many
v_call: TRBV28

cdr3_aa: ASSLHSSGANVLT
clone_size: many
v_call: TRBV28